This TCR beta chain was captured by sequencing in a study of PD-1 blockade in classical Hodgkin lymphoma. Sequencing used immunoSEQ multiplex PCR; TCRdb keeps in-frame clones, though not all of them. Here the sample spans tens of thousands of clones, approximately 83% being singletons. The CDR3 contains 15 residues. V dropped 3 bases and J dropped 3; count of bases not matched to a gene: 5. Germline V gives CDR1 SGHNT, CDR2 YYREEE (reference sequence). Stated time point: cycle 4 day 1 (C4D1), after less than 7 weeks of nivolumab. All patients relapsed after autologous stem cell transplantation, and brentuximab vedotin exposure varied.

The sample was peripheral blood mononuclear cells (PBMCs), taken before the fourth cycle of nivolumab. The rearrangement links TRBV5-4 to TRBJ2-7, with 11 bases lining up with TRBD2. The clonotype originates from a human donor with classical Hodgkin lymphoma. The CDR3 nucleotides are TGTGCCAGCAGCTCGGGACTAGCGGATTTCTACGAGCAGTACTTC. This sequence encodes CASSSGLADFYEQYF. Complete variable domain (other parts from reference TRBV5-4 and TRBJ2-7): ETGVTQSPTHLIKTRGQQVTLRCSSQSGHNTVSWYQQALGQGPQFIFQYYREEENGRGNFPPRFSGLQFPNYSSELNVNALELDDSALYLCASSSGLADFYEQYFGPGTRLTVT.